Below, one T cell receptor beta chain is given with its context. The entry originates in a study of T cell clones after liver transplantation. CD3+CD4+ and CD3+CD8+ cells were FACS-sorted from thawed unstimulated PBMCs. Assay: immunoSEQ multiplex PCR; the TCRdb copy retains only in-frame clones and omits some. The sample has some 34,000 clones, around 94% seen once. V shed 0 bases and J 2 bases; nucleotides not matched to a gene: 13. There are 19 residues in the CDR3. Germline CDR1 reads ENHRY; CDR2 reads SYGVKD. Source: CD8+ T cells from blood, taken 12 months after liver transplant. This rearrangement joins TRBV10-3 to TRBJ2-3; 8 bases match TRBD2. This receptor was taken from a human patient who received a liver transplant. Some T cells may possibly be graft donor cells. The CDR3 region has the DNA TGTGCCATCAGTGAGTCGATGGGGCCAGCGGGAGCCTTCACAGATACGCAGTATTTT. Its protein product is CAISESMGPAGAFTDTQYF.